The 10 T cell receptor beta chains given below trace back to one sample, sequenced in a study of blood T cell repertoires in COVID-19 (dated by TCRdb to 2019 to 2021). Library prep was done by the immunoSEQ multiplex PCR assay. TCRdb carries this immuneACCESS record with in-frame sequences only. Its versions omit some clonotypes, under half of them owing to an unresolved V gene in the studies checked, with the rest unexplained. The sample table shows about 120,000 clones, and 65% to 85% are seen once. Of the sample, about 4% falls within the top ten clones. The sequencing sample was made of PBMCs or T cells enriched from blood (not recorded which). These TCRs come from a woman in her thirties who had recovered from COVID-19.

The chain links TRBV6-5 to TRBJ2-5; TRBD1 is a possible D gene (6 bases). Trimming pared 9 bases from V and 7 bases from J, leaving 18 bases between. CDR1 MNHEY and CDR2 SVGAGI come from the germline V gene. The CDR3 sequence is 13 residues long. CDR3 DNA sequence: TGTGCCAGTGATCCTCACAGGGAAGTGACCCAGTACTTC. It codes for CASDPHREVTQYF.

This clone was seen just once. The genes are TRBV4-3 and TRBJ2-4, with a tentative D call TRBD2 (6 bases). Trimming took off 4 bases at V and 1 base at J, with 17 bases between the two ends. CDR1 and CDR2 from the germline V gene are LGHNA and YSLEER. The CDR3 has 17 residues. CDR3 DNA sequence: TGCGCCAGCAGCCCCACTCGTGGAGGGGCTGCCAAAAACATTCAGTACTTC. Translation: CASSPTRGGAAKNIQYF.

The sample holds a few counts of this clone. The V call is TRBV3-1 (or the pseudogene TRBV3-2), the J call TRBJ2-5; perhaps TRBD1 as D (6 bases). V dropped 8 bases and J dropped 5 bases, with 15 bases sitting between them. The CDR3 covers 13 residues. Per germline, CDR1 LGHDT and CDR2 YNNKEL (reference sequence). The CDR3 sequence: CASERGHLETQYF. The CDR3 DNA follows: TGTGCCAGCGAGAGGGGACACCTTGAGACCCAGTACTTC.

V and J are TRBV9 and TRBJ2-7; TRBD2 agrees at 9 bases. J was trimmed by 7 bases and V by 2 bases; bases with no gene match: 4. This CDR3 comprises 13 residues. The V gene's germline CDR1 is SGDLS and CDR2 YYNGEE. CDR3 DNA: TGTGCCAGCAGCGTTAGCGGGAGCGGGGAGCAGTACTTC. It yields the protein CASSVSGSGEQYF. Full variable domain (outside the CDR3, taken from reference TRBV9 and TRBJ2-7): DSGVTQTPKHLITATGQRVTLRCSPRSGDLSVYWYQQSLDQGLQFLIQYYNGEERAKGNILERFSAQQFPDLHSELNLSSLELGDSALYFCASSVSGSGEQYFGPGTRLTVT.

The J gene is TRBJ1-1, the V gene TRBV30; 7 bases line up with TRBD1. Germline lookup yields CDR1 GTSNPN and CDR2 SVGIG (reference sequence). This CDR3 has 14 amino acids. V dropped 3 bases and J dropped 1; count of bases not matched to a gene: 5. The CDR3 DNA reads TGTGCCTGGAGCCCGGGACAGCCGAACACTGAAGCTTTCTTT. It specifies CAWSPGQPNTEAFF.

The J gene is TRBJ2-7, the V gene TRBV20-1; D possibly corresponds to TRBD1 (6 bases). Germline V lookup: CDR1 DFQATT, CDR2 SNEGSKA (reference sequence). The germline V and J ends were trimmed by 6 bases and 7 bases, with 13 bases remaining between them. The CDR3 length is 11 residues. The CDR3 nucleotides are TGCAGTGCCGGACAGCCCTGGGAGCAGTACTTC. This gives the protein CSAGQPWEQYF.

This clone was picked up a small number of times. V gene TRBV29-1 combines with J gene TRBJ2-2; 8 bases line up with TRBD2. The CDR3 has 13 residues. Losses at the gene ends were 7 bases for V and 5 bases for J; bases not matched to a gene: 6. In germline, CDR1 is SQVTM, CDR2 ANQGSEA. CDR3 protein: CSAREGWTGELFF. The CDR3 nucleotides read TGCAGCGCCCGGGAGGGTTGGACCGGGGAGCTGTTTTTT.

The chain couples TRBV30 to TRBJ2-1; 9 bases line up with TRBD2. The V segment lost 0 bases and the J segment 10 bases; nucleotides outside the gene matches: 4. The CDR3 runs to 13 residues. Germline values: CDR1 GTSNPN, CDR2 SVGIG (reference sequence). CDR3 DNA sequence: TGTGCCTGGAGTGTAAGGCTAGCGGGAGAGCAGTTCTTC. It yields the protein CAWSVRLAGEQFF.

The V and J genes are TRBV7-3 and TRBJ2-1, with TRBD2 matching 7 bases. This CDR3 has 16 residues. V lost 5 bases, J lost 10 bases, and 17 bases stayed unmatched. Germline loops: CDR1 SGHTA, CDR2 FQGTGA. CDR3 nucleotide sequence: TGTGCCAGCAGCCAGAAAGGCGGGAGAGGGCCTCGGGAGCAGTTCTTC. Translated: CASSQKGGRGPREQFF. Complete variable domain (other parts from reference TRBV7-3 and TRBJ2-1): GAGVSQTPSNKVTEKGKYVELRCDPISGHTALYWYRQSLGQGPEFLIYFQGTGAADDSGLPNDRFFAVRPEGSVSTLKIQRTERGDSAVYLCASSQKGGRGPREQFFGPGTRLTVL.

CDR3 protein: CASSELTQRNTEAFF. The CDR3 bases are TGTGCCAGCAGTGAATTAACACAACGGAACACTGAAGCTTTCTTT. The rearrangement uses TRBV25-1 and TRBJ1-1; no definite D call. Deletions cut 1 base from V and 1 base from J, with 10 bases between. The CDR3 has 15 amino acids. Germline CDR1 is MGHDK and CDR2 is SYGVNS.